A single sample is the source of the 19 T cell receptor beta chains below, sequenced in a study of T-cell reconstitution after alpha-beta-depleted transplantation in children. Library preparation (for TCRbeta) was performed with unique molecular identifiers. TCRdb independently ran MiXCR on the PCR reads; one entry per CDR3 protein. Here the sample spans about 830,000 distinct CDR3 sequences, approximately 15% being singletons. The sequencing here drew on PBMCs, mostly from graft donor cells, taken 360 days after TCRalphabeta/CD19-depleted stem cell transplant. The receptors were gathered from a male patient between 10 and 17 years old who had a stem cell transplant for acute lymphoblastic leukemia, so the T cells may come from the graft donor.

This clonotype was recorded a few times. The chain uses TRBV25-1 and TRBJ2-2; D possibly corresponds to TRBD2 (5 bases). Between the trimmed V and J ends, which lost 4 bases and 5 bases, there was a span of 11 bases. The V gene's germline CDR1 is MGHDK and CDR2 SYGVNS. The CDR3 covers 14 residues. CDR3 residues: CASSGLALTGELFF. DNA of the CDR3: TGTGCCAGCAGTGGGCTAGCCCTAACCGGGGAGCTGTTTTTT.

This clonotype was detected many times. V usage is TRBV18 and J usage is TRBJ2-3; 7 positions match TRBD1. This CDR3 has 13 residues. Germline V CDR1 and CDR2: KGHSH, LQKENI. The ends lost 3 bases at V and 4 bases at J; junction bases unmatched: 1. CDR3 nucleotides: TGTGCCAGCTCACCCCAGGGGGCAGATACGCAGTATTTT. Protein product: CASSPQGADTQYF.

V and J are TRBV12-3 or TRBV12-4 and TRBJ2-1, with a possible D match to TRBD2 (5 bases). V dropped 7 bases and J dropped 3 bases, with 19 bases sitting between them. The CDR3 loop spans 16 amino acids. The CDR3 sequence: CASTAVLASLYNEQFF. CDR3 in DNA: TGTGCCAGCACCGCCGTTCTAGCTTCCCTCTACAATGAGCAGTTCTTC.

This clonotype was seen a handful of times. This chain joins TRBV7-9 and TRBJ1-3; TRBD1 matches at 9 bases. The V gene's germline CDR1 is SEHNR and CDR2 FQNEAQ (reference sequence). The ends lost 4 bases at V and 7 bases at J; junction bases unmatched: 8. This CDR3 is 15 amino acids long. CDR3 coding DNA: TGTGCCAGCAGCTCCGGCACAGGGGGCCGGAACACCATATATTTT. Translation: CASSSGTGGRNTIYF.

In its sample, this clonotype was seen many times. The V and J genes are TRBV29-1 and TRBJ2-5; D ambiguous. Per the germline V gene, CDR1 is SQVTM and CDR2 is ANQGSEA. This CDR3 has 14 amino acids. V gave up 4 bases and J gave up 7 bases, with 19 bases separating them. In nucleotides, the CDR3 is TGCAGCGTTGTTCCCGGTTCTGGGGTGGGGACCCAGTACTTC. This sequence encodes CSVVPGSGVGTQYF. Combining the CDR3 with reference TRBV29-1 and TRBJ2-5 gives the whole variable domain SAVISQKPSRDICQRGTSLTIQCQVDSQVTMMFWYRQQPGQSLTLIATANQGSEATYESGFVIDKFPISRPNLTFSTLTVSNMSPEDSSIYLCSVVPGSGVGTQYFGPGTRLLVL.

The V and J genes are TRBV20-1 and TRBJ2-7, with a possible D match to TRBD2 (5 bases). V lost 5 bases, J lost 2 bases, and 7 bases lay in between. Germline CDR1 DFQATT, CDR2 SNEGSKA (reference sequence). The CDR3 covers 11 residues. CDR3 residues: CSAWGAYEQYF. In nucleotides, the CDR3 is TGCAGTGCTTGGGGAGCCTACGAGCAGTACTTC.

CDR3 sequence reads: CASSPEVPGTSGRAYEQYF. Here the CDR3 DNA reads TGTGCCAGCAGCCCGGAGGTTCCAGGGACTAGCGGGCGAGCCTACGAGCAGTACTTC. V and J are TRBV13 and TRBJ2-7; 12 bases map to TRBD2. J was trimmed by 2 bases and V by 5 bases; bases with no gene match: 16. This CDR3 spans 19 amino acids. CDR1 PRHDT and CDR2 FYEKMQ come from the germline V gene (reference sequence).

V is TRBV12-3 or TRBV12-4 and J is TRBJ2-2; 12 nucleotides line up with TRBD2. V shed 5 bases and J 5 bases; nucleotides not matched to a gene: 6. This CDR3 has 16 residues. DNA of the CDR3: TGTGCCAGCAGTGCCCTAGCGGGAGGGTTGACCGGGGAGCTGTTTTTT. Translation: CASSALAGGLTGELFF.

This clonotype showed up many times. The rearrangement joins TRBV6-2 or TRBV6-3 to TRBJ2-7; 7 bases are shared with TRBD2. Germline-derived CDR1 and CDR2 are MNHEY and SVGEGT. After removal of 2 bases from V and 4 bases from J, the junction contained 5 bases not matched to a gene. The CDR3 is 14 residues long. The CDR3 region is CASSYDGGSYEQYF. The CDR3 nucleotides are TGTGCCAGCAGTTACGATGGCGGGAGTTACGAGCAGTACTTC.

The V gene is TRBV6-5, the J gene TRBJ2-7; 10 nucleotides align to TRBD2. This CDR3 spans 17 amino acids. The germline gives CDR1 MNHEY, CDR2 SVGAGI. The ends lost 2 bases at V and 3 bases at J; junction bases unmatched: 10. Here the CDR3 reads CASSYPPAWTSGYEQYF. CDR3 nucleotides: TGTGCCAGCAGTTACCCTCCTGCCTGGACTAGCGGCTACGAGCAGTACTTC.

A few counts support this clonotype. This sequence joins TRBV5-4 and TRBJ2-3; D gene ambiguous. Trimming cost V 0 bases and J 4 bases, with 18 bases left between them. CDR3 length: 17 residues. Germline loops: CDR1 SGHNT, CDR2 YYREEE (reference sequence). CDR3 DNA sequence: TGTGCCAGCAGCTTGGCCGTCTCGAGGCCAGGCGCAGATACGCAGTATTTT. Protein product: CASSLAVSRPGADTQYF.

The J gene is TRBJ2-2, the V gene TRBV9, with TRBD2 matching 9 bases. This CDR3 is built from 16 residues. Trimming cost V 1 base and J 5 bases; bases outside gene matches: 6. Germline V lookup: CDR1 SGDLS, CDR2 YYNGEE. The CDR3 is CASSVFGAGGTGELFF. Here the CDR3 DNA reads TGTGCCAGCAGCGTATTCGGAGCGGGAGGTACCGGGGAGCTGTTTTTT.

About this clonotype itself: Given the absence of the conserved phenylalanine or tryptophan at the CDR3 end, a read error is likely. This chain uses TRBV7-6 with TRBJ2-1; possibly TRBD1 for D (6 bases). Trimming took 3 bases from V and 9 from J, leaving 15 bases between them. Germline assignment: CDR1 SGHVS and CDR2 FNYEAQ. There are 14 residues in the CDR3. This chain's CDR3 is CASSLTPVQGEQFY. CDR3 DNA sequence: TGTGCCAGCAGCTTGACGCCCGTACAGGGTGAGCAGTTCTAC.

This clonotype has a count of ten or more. DNA for the CDR3: TGTGCCAGCAGTTACGGCCTAGCGGGCTTTTGGGAGACCCAGTACTTC. It specifies CASSYGLAGFWETQYF. The chain joins TRBV6-5 to TRBJ2-5, with TRBD2 matching 8 bases. This CDR3 has 16 amino acids. Trimming at V came to 2 bases and at J to 5 bases, leaving 10 bases not matched to a gene. From germline, CDR1 is MNHEY and CDR2 SVGAGI.

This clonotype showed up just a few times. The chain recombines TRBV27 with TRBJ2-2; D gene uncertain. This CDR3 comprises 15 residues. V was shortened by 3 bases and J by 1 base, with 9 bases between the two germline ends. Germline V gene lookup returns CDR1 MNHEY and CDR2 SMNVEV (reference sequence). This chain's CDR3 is CASSFTYLNTGELFF. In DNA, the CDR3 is TGTGCCAGCAGTTTTACTTACCTGAACACCGGGGAGCTGTTTTTT.

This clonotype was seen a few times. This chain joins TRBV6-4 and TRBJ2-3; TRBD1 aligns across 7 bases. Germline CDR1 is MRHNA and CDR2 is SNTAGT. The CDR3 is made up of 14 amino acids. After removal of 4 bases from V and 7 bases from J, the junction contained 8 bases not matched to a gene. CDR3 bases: TGTGCCAGCAGTGCGAGACAGGGAACAAATACGCAGTATTTT. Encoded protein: CASSARQGTNTQYF.

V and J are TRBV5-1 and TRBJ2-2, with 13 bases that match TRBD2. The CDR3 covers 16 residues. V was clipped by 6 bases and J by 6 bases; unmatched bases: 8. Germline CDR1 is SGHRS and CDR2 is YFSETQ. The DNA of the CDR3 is TGCGCCAGCATGTGGACTAGCGGGAGTAGTGCCGGGGAGCTGTTTTTT. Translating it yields CASMWTSGSSAGELFF.

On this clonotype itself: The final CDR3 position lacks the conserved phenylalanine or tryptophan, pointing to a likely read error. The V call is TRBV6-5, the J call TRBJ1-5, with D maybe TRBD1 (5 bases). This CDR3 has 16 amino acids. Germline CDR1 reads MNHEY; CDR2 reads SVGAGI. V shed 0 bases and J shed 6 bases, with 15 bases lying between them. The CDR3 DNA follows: TGTGCCAGCAGTTACTCGGGTCGGGGCCGAGGTCAGCCCCAGCATTAT. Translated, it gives CASSYSGRGRGQPQHY.

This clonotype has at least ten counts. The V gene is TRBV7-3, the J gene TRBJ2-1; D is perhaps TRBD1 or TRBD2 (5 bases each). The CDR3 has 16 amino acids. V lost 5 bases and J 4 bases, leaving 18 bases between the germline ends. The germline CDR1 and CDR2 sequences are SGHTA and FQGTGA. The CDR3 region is CASSLLGTGLYNEQFF. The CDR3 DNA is TGTGCCAGCAGCCTCCTCGGGACGGGGTTATACAATGAGCAGTTCTTC.